Sequencing of this T cell receptor (beta chain) was carried out in a study of PD-1 blockade in classical Hodgkin lymphoma. Indicated time point: cycle 4 day 1 (C4D1), after five to seven weeks of nivolumab. Relapse after autologous stem cell transplantation occurred in every patient, and brentuximab vedotin exposure varied. The study purified CD4+ T cells from thawed PBMCs using magnetic negative selection. Turning to this clone: Antigen unknown.

Findings and limits, study-wide: Before treatment, complete responders showed about the same diversity as newly diagnosed patients. Newly diagnosed patients were reported to start with lower TCR diversity than healthy donors.

CDR1 SQVTM and CDR2 ANQGSEA come from the germline V gene. The CDR3 runs 12 residues. V was clipped by 4 bases and J by 5 bases; unmatched bases: 3. Clones were sequenced by immunoSEQ multiplex PCR, and TCRdb holds only the in-frame ones, with some missing. The sample records about 11,000 clones, about 70% being singletons. The material sequenced was CD4+ T cells from blood, taken before the fourth cycle of nivolumab. This TCR came from a human donor with classical Hodgkin lymphoma. The V call is TRBV29-1, the J call TRBJ2-7, with 9 bases that match TRBD1. The CDR3: CSVGGDRDEQYF. The CDR3 region has the DNA TGCAGCGTTGGGGGGGACAGGGACGAGCAGTACTTC.